These T cell receptor beta chains were read from a single sample in a study of blood T cell repertoires in COVID-19. Assay: immunoSEQ multiplex PCR; the TCRdb copy retains only in-frame clones and omits some. The sample yields approximately 300,000 clones, roughly 90% seen once. What was sequenced was peripheral blood. The receptors here all came from a man between 40 and 49 years old with acute or convalescent COVID-19. CDR3s include the opening cysteine and the closing phenylalanine or tryptophan. A D gene is named only where the DNA matches it firmly. Size is omitted from some rows. Given values are once, few, many or a class for expanded clones.

d_gene	abundance	v_gene	j_gene	len	CDR3aa	CDR3nt
TRBD2	.	TRBV2	TRBJ2-2	17	CASIGGLAPRVAGELFF	TGTGCCAGCATTGGCGGACTAGCACCGCGTGTCGCCGGGGAGCTGTTTTTT
TRBD1	.	TRBV18	TRBJ1-3	18	CASSPTGVGSLSGNTIYF	TGTGCCAGCTCTCCGACAGGGGTGGGAAGCCTCTCTGGAAACACCATATATTTT
TRBD2	.	TRBV11-2	TRBJ2-3	16	CASSRLAGRGPDTQYF	TGTGCCAGCAGTCGATTAGCGGGCCGGGGCCCAGATACGCAGTATTTT
TRBD2	once	TRBV11-3	TRBJ2-7	14	CASSSGASSYEQYF	TGTGCCAGCAGCAGCGGGGCTAGCTCCTACGAGCAGTACTTC
.	.	TRBV9	TRBJ1-1	16	CASSAPLGRTDTEAFF	TGTGCCAGCAGCGCCCCCCTCGGTAGAACGGACACTGAAGCTTTCTTT
TRBD1	once	TRBV3-1/TRBV3-2	TRBJ2-7	16	CASSQGRTGGRYEQYF	TGTGCCAGCAGCCAAGGGCGTACAGGGGGGCGCTACGAGCAGTACTTC
TRBD1	.	TRBV10-3	TRBJ1-2	14	CAISEGQGGYGYTF	TGTGCCATCAGTGAAGGACAGGGTGGCTATGGCTACACCTTC
.	.	TRBV12-5	TRBJ2-1	16	CASGFRTPSSYNEQFF	TGTGCTAGTGGTTTTCGGACACCTAGCTCCTACAATGAGCAGTTCTTC
.	few	TRBV15	TRBJ1-1	13	CATSRERIRGAFF	TGTGCCACCAGCCGCGAGCGGATACGCGGAGCTTTCTTT
.	.	TRBV19	TRBJ1-3	14	CASSNPGRGNTIYF	TGTGCCAGTAGTAACCCCGGCAGGGGAAACACCATATATTTT
TRBD2	.	TRBV7-2	TRBJ2-3	19	CASSREGTSGGGALDTQYF	TGTGCCAGCAGCAGGGAAGGGACTAGCGGGGGGGGTGCACTGGATACGCAGTATTTT
.	.	TRBV6-6	TRBJ1-5	16	CASSYSPRDSNQPQHF	TGTGCCAGCAGTTACTCCCCTAGAGATAGCAATCAGCCCCAGCATTTT
TRBD2	.	TRBV5-1	TRBJ2-3	16	CASSFRLAGGVDTQYF	TGCGCCAGCAGCTTCCGACTAGCGGGGGGGGTAGATACGCAGTATTTT
.	.	TRBV19	TRBJ1-2	14	CASSDFRTAYGYTF	TGTGCCAGTTCGGATTTTAGGACAGCCTATGGCTACACCTTC
TRBD2	.	TRBV3-1/TRBV3-2	TRBJ2-1	15	CASSRSGGTYNEQFF	TGTGCCAGCAGCCGTAGCGGGGGGACCTACAATGAGCAGTTCTTC
TRBD2	.	TRBV5-1	TRBJ2-2	14	CASSLGTSTGELFF	TGCGCCAGCAGCTTGGGGACTAGCACCGGGGAGCTGTTTTTT
TRBD1	.	TRBV5-5	TRBJ1-4	17	CASNTAGTGFLNEKLFF	TGTGCCAGCAACACGGCCGGGACAGGGTTCCTTAATGAAAAACTGTTTTTT
.	.	TRBV13	TRBJ1-1	14	CASSLAGINTEAFF	TGTGCCAGCAGCTTGGCAGGGATAAACACTGAAGCTTTCTTT
TRBD1	.	TRBV2	TRBJ1-5	15	CASSLQGEINQPQHF	TGTGCCAGCAGTCTCCAGGGGGAAATCAATCAGCCCCAGCATTTT
.	.	TRBV30	TRBJ2-5	11	CAWTGEETQYF	TGTGCCTGGACCGGGGAAGAGACCCAGTACTTC
TRBD1	.	TRBV5-1	TRBJ2-3	14	CASSQTGVPDTQYF	TGCGCCAGCAGCCAGACAGGGGTCCCAGATACGCAGTATTTT
TRBD2	.	TRBV3-1/TRBV3-2	TRBJ2-3	16	CASSQESQAGGNTQYF	TGTGCCAGCAGCCAAGAAAGTCAAGCGGGGGGGAATACGCAGTATTTT
.	once	TRBV2	TRBJ2-1	14	CASSERGSYNEQFF	TGTGCCAGCAGTGAGCGGGGCTCCTACAATGAGCAGTTCTTC
.	.	TRBV3-1/TRBV3-2	TRBJ1-2	15	CASSQDEKGIYGYTF	TGTGCCAGCAGCCAAGATGAGAAGGGGATTTATGGCTACACCTTC
TRBD2	.	TRBV6-1	TRBJ2-2	17	CASSEGRTSANTGELFF	TGTGCCAGCAGTGAGGGCAGGACTAGTGCGAACACCGGGGAGCTGTTTTTT
.	once	TRBV19	TRBJ1-2	14	CASSITGGGYGYTF	TGTGCCAGTAGTATCACGGGGGGTGGCTATGGCTACACCTTC
.	.	TRBV4-2	TRBJ2-1	14	CASSQERSPNEQFF	TGTGCCAGCAGCCAAGAGAGATCACCTAATGAGCAGTTCTTC
TRBD1	.	TRBV2	TRBJ1-5	14	CASTRDRSNQPQHF	TGTGCCAGCACCAGGGACAGGAGCAATCAGCCCCAGCATTTT
TRBD1	.	TRBV4-2	TRBJ1-1	15	CASSRISGGTKSTFF	TGTGCCAGCAGCCGTATCTCAGGGGGCACGAAAAGCACTTTCTTT
TRBD1	once	TRBV19	TRBJ1-2	15	CASSASGQGESGYTF	TGTGCCAGTAGTGCCTCGGGACAGGGGGAAAGTGGCTACACCTTC
.	.	TRBV6-6	TRBJ2-1	13	CASSYQGNNEQFF	TGTGCCAGCAGTTACCAGGGGAACAATGAGCAGTTCTTC
.	.	TRBV6-5	TRBJ2-6	12	CASSSGANVLTF	TGTGCCAGTAGCTCTGGGGCCAACGTCCTGACTTTC
TRBD1	.	TRBV27	TRBJ1-2	15	CASSLSSGGLRGYTF	TGTGCCAGCAGTTTAAGTTCAGGGGGATTGAGGGGCTACACCTTC
TRBD2	few	TRBV10-2	TRBJ2-7	13	CASSGLAAYEQYF	TGCGCCAGCAGTGGACTAGCGGCCTACGAGCAGTACTTC
.	.	TRBV7-8	TRBJ2-7	15	CASSSAGGASYEQYF	TGTGCCAGCAGCTCCGCCGGTGGGGCCTCCTACGAGCAGTACTTC
.	.	TRBV7-9	TRBJ1-6	13	CASSLPGRSPLHF	TGTGCCAGCAGCTTGCCGGGGAGGTCACCCCTCCACTTT
.	.	TRBV5-6	TRBJ2-1	14	CASRWRQGGGEQFF	TGTGCCAGCAGGTGGAGACAGGGAGGCGGTGAGCAGTTCTTC
.	once	TRBV6-1	TRBJ1-2	12	CASSDRGYGYTF	TGTGCCAGCAGTGACAGGGGCTATGGCTACACCTTC
TRBD1	.	TRBV6-1	TRBJ2-1	16	CASSEASGGAYNEQFF	TGTGCCAGCAGTGAAGCGTCAGGGGGAGCCTACAATGAGCAGTTCTTC
.	.	TRBV6-1	TRBJ2-7	15	CASSEYGTPLYEQYF	TGTGCCAGCAGTGAATACGGGACACCTCTCTACGAGCAGTACTTC
TRBD1	.	TRBV19	TRBJ1-3	14	CASRTGGPGNTIYF	TGTGCCAGTAGAACAGGGGGGCCTGGAAACACCATATATTTT
TRBD1	.	TRBV6-5	TRBJ1-1	15	CASSYSNRGMTEAFF	TGTGCCAGCAGTTACTCGAACAGGGGGATGACTGAAGCTTTCTTT
.	.	TRBV3-1/TRBV3-2	TRBJ2-7	16	CASSQEGTTKSYEQYF	TGTGCCAGCAGCCAAGAAGGGACAACGAAATCCTACGAGCAGTACTTC
TRBD1	.	TRBV7-9	TRBJ1-2	13	CASSHGQGYGYTF	TGTGCCAGCAGCCACGGACAGGGATACGGCTACACCTTC
.	.	TRBV6-1	TRBJ1-5	15	CASSEGDNFLQPQHF	TGTGCCAGCAGTGAAGGAGACAATTTTCTTCAGCCCCAGCATTTT
.	.	TRBV5-1	TRBJ2-2	16	CASSWGLNANTGELFF	TGCGCCAGCAGCTGGGGGCTAAATGCGAACACCGGGGAGCTGTTTTTT
TRBD1	.	TRBV7-2	TRBJ2-7	13	CASSLRAGGEQYF	TGTGCCAGCAGCTTAAGGGCAGGGGGCGAGCAGTACTTC
TRBD1	once	TRBV12-3/TRBV12-4	TRBJ2-3	13	CASSSIQGGTQYF	TGTGCCAGCAGTTCGATACAGGGGGGTACGCAGTATTTT
.	.	TRBV19	TRBJ2-1	12	CASTDPGGEQFF	TGTGCCAGTACCGATCCCGGGGGTGAGCAGTTCTTC